The present TCR beta chain was sequenced within a study of blood T cell repertoires in COVID-19. CDR1 and CDR2 (germline): MDHEN, SYDVKM. V dropped 2 bases and J dropped 4 bases, with 11 bases sitting between them. The CDR3 extends over 14 amino acids. Using immunoSEQ multiplex PCR, the repertoire was profiled, and TCRdb retains in-frame clones only, with some absent. This repertoire shows 500,000 to 600,000 clones, around 90% found once; its top ten account for 7.8%. V usage is TRBV28 and J usage is TRBJ1-2; D perhaps matches TRBD1 (5 bases). The receptor was derived from a woman in her forties or fifties with COVID-19, enrolled during active disease. The sequencing input was peripheral blood. The CDR3 nucleotides are TGTGCCAGCAGTTTAGTTGCCCAGGGCTATGGCTACACCTTC. Translating gives CASSLVAQGYGYTF.